This T cell receptor (beta chain) was recovered during a study of cytotoxic CD8 clonotypes in ibrutinib-treated CLL. Across the study: Of a cohort that held 11 to 12 relapsed/refractory and fewer than 16 treatment-naive patients, some 17 were IGHV unmutated. Notes on the study in general: On treatment, the uncommon public clonotypes contracted or remained stable. The study sampled sustained-remission and progressing patients at different times. Clonality grew at ibrutinib response; at progression, it decreased back toward baseline.

V lost 3 bases, J lost 6 bases, and 9 bases lay in between. The germline CDR1 and CDR2 sequences are DFQATT and SNEGSKA (reference sequence). CDR3 size: 11 residues. With regard to this clone: Its target is not known.

Method: immunoSEQ multiplex PCR; TCRdb's copy keeps in-frame clones and lacks some. The profile shows 35,000 to 45,000 clones, roughly two thirds of them singletons. The sequence came from a human donor with chronic lymphocytic leukemia. This specimen consisted of PBMCs, obtained after 12 months of ibrutinib treatment. The chain joins TRBV20-1 to TRBJ2-7, with D unclear. This chain's CDR3 is CSARIISEQYF. The CDR3 DNA reads as TGCAGTGCTAGGATTATCTCCGAGCAGTACTTC.